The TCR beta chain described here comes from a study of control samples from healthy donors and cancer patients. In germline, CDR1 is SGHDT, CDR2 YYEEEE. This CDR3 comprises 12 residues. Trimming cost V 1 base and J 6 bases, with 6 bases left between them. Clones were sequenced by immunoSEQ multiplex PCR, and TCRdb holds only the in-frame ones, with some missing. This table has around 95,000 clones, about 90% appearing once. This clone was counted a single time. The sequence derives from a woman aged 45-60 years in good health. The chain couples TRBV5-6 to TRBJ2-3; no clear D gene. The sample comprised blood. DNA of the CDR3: TGTGCCAGCAGCTTGTTTTCCGATACGCAGTATTTT. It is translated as CASSLFSDTQYF. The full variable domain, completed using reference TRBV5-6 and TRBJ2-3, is DAGVTQSPTHLIKTRGQQVTLRCSPKSGHDTVSWYQQALGQGPQFIFQYYEEEERQRGNFPDRFSGHQFPNYSSELNVNALLLGDSALYLCASSLFSDTQYFGPGTRLTVL.